This T cell receptor (beta chain) was sequenced for a study of regulatory T cells in long-lasting Graves disease. The time point denotes: newly diagnosed GD, antithyroid drugs for less than 3 months. Extracted PBMC RNA gave rise to the TCR library. Both iRepertoire HTBI primers and Arm-PCR of CDR3 regions were used to build the TCR beta libraries. A single record per CDR3 protein comes from TCRdb applying MiXCR to the multiplex PCR reads. In the table there are some 500,000 distinct CDR3 sequences, approximately 16% of which are singletons. Germline V gene data show CDR1 as DFQATT and CDR2 as SNEGSKA (reference sequence). Trimming removed 4 bases from V and 1 base from J, with 13 bases in between. CDR3 length: 14 amino acids. This clonotype appeared many times. The antigen is undetermined. Broader study findings: Accuracy was possibly reduced by small sample size. Persistent-disease Graves' patients showed less TCR diversity than new cases. Persistent patients shared more public clonotypes (under 3,000) than newly diagnosed patients (about 940).

These sequences were also reported in another study, on T cells in Graves' hyperthyroidism and ophthalmopathy. This second report adds: It was considered stable Graves' hyperthyroidism when ophthalmopathy did not progress within 18 months.

This TCR was sampled from a middle-aged woman with Graves disease. The rearrangement joins TRBV20-1 to TRBJ1-1, with D perhaps matching TRBD1 (6 bases). Sequenced here: peripheral blood mononuclear cells (PBMCs), sampled at new diagnosis, from a patient treated with antithyroid drugs. CDR3 in amino acids: CSAKQGGGNTEAFF. Here the CDR3 DNA reads TGCAGTGCTAAACAAGGGGGGGGGAACACTGAAGCTTTCTTT.